This entry concerns a single T cell receptor (beta chain). These data are taken from a study of blood T cell repertoires in COVID-19. Measured with immunoSEQ multiplex PCR; TCRdb has only the in-frame clones, and not every one. The table has just over 650,000 clones, about 90% seen once; the top ten hold under 0.3%. The sequenced material came from peripheral blood. The sequence came from a woman aged 18-29 years with acute or convalescent COVID-19.

In DNA, the CDR3 is TGCGCCAGCAGCCAAGGACTAGCGGACAATGAGCAGTTCTTC. It specifies CASSQGLADNEQFF. V gene TRBV4-3 combines with J gene TRBJ2-1, with TRBD2 identical over 9 bases. The CDR3 has 14 amino acids. The germline V gene encodes CDR1 LGHNA and CDR2 YSLEER. With 1 base clipped from V and 5 bases from J, the junction kept 0 bases outside the gene matches.